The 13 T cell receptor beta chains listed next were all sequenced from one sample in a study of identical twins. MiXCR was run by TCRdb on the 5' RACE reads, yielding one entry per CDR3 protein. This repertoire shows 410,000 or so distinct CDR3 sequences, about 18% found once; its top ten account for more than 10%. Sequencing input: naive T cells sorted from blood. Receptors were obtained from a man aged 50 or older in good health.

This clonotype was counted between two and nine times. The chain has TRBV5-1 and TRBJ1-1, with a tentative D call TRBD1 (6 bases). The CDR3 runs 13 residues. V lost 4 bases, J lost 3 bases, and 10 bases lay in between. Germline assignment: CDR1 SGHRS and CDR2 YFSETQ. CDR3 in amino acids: CASSKQGHTEAFF. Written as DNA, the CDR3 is TGCGCCAGCAGCAAACAGGGCCACACTGAAGCTTTCTTT.

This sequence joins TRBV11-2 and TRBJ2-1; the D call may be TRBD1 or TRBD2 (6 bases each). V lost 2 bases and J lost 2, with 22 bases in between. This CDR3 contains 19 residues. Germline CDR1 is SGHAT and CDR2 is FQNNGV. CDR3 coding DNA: TGTGCCAGCAGCTTAAGGGGGGTGTGGGCAAGGGATCCCTACAATGAGCAGTTCTTC. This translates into CASSLRGVWARDPYNEQFF.

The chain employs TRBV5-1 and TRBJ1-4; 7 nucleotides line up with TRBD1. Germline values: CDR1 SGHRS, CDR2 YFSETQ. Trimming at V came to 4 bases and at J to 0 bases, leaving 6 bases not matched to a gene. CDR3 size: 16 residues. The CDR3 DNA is TGCGCCAGCAGCCCCACCGGGACAGCAACTAATGAAAAACTGTTTTTT. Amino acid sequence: CASSPTGTATNEKLFF.

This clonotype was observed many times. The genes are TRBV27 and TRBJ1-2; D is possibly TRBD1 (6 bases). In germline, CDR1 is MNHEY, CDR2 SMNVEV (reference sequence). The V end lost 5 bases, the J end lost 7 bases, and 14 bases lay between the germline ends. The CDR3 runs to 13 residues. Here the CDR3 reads CASSPQGPPGYTF. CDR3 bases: TGTGCCAGCAGTCCACAGGGTCCCCCTGGCTACACCTTC.

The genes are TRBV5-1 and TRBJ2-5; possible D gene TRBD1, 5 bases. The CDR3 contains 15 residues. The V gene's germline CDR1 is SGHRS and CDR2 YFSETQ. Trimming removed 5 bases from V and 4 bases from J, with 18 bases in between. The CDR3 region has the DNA TGCGCCAGCAGTATAATACACAGGAATTTAGAGACCCAGTACTTC. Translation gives CASSIIHRNLETQYF.

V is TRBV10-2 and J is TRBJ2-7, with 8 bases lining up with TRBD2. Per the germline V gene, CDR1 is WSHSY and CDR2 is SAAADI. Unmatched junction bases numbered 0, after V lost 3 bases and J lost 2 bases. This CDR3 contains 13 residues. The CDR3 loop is CASSELAAYEQYF. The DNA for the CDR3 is TGCGCCAGCAGTGAACTAGCGGCCTACGAGCAGTACTTC.

CDR3 sequence: CASSVAAGNSPLHF. In nucleotides, the CDR3 is TGTGCCAGCAGCGTAGCGGCAGGGAATTCACCCCTCCACTTT. This rearrangement joins TRBV9 to TRBJ1-6, with D possibly TRBD1 on 5 matching bases. This CDR3 comprises 14 residues. Germline CDR1 and CDR2: SGDLS and YYNGEE. V lost 0 bases, J lost 7 bases, and 8 bases lay in between.

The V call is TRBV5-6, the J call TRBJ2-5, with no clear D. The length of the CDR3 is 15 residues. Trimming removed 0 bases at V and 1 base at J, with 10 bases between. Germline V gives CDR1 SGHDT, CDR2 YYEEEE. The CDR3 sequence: CASSLEYSPQETQYF. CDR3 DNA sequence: TGTGCCAGCAGCTTGGAATACAGTCCCCAAGAGACCCAGTACTTC.

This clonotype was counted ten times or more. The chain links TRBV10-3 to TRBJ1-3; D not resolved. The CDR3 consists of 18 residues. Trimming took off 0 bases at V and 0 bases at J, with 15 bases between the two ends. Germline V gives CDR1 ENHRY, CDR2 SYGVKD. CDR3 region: CAISESTSLTVSGNTIYF. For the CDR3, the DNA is TGTGCCATCAGTGAGTCGACATCCCTTACAGTCTCTGGAAACACCATATATTTT.

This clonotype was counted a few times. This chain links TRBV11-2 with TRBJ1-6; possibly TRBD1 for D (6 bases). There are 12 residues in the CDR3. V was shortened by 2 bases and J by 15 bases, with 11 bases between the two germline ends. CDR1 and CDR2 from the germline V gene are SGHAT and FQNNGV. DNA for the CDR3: TGTGCCAGCAGCTTAACAGGGAATCGCCTCCACTTT. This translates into CASSLTGNRLHF.

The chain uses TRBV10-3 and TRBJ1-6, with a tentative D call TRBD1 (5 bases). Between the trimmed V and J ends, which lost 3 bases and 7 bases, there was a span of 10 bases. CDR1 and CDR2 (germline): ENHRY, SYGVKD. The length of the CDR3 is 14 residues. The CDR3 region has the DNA TGTGCCATCAGTGAAGACAGCGGCAATTCACCCCTCCACTTT. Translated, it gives CAISEDSGNSPLHF.

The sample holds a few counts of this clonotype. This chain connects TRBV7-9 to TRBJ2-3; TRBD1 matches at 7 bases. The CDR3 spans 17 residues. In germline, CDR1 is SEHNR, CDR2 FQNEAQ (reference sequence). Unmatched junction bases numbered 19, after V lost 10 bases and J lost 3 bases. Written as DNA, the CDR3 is TGTGCCACCCTCAGACAGGGCCTTAATACCCCGACAGATACGCAGTATTTT. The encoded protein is CATLRQGLNTPTDTQYF.

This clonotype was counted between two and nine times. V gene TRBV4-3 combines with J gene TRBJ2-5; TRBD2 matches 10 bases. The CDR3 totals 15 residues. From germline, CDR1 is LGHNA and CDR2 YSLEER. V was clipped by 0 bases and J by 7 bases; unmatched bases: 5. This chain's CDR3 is CASSQESSGRVTQYF. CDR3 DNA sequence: TGCGCCAGCAGCCAAGAGTCTAGCGGGAGAGTGACCCAGTACTTC.